Presented here are 2 T cell receptor beta chains from one specimen sequenced in a study of blood T cell repertoires in COVID-19 (TCRdb year 2020). Libraries were constructed by the immunoSEQ multiplex PCR assay. The table comes from immuneACCESS by way of TCRdb, which keeps in-frame sequences with V and J called. Part of the clones is missing from these tables; in studies checked, under half for an unresolved V gene and the rest for unknown reasons. A total of about 190,000 clones appear in this sample, 88% of them only once. The top ten clones comprise about 4.5% of the sample. The sample was peripheral blood. The source is a human donor in a cohort sampled during active COVID-19.

The chain uses TRBV24-1 and TRBJ2-7; 10 positions agree with TRBD1. CDR1 is KGHDR, CDR2 SFDVKD, per germline. CDR3 length: 14 residues. With 4 bases clipped from V and 5 bases from J, the junction kept 4 bases outside the gene matches. In nucleotides, the CDR3 is TGTGCCACCAGTGAGCCCGGGACAGGGGACGAGCAGTACTTC. As protein: CATSEPGTGDEQYF.

The chain is built from TRBV7-2 and TRBJ2-7; 7 bases are shared with TRBD1. V was pared by 2 bases and J by 0 bases, with 4 bases of the junction left unmatched. This CDR3 is 15 amino acids long. Germline assignment: CDR1 SGHTA and CDR2 FQGNSA. CDR3 sequence (DNA): TGTGCCAGCAGCTTATCCCGGGACAGCTCCTACGAGCAGTACTTC. This encodes CASSLSRDSSYEQYF.